This TCR beta chain was captured in a study of T-cell reconstitution after alpha-beta-depleted transplantation in children (dated by TCRdb to the mid-2010s). Regarding the study in general: T-cell immune reconstitution after TCRalphabeta/CD19-depleted allogeneic hematopoietic cell transplantation in children was quantitatively tracked in the study by means of TCR repertoire profiling.

Ten or more counts support this clonotype. Its antigen has not been determined. No base quality values were provided; no much bigger clone lies one nucleotide off. CDR1 and CDR2, per the germline V gene (reference sequence), are MNHEY and SMNVEV. V is pared back by 8 bases and J by 7 bases, with 18 bases lying between the germline termini. The CDR3 numbers 13 residues from cysteine through phenylalanine. Only CDR3 DNA is held: 39 bases, read in frame from base 1. Receptor libraries were prepared by PCR. Reads for this sample came from an Illumina HiSeq 2500. To normalize quantification of the TCRbeta repertoire, the TCR libraries were built with molecular barcoding that relied on unique molecular identifiers. TCRdb redid the processing of the public reads, applying fastp at Q25 and MiXCR, and retained in-frame beta chains. Each CDR3 protein gets just one entry, which takes the most common genes and DNA from the rows behind it. A total of 330,000 or so distinct CDR3 sequences appear in this sample, roughly a tenth of them only once. Roughly 7% of the sample comes from the top ten.

The sample's treatment or condition label is to be understood as: allogeneic hematopoietic cell transplantation with graft depleted of TCRalphabeta T cells and CD19 B cells. TCRalphabeta/CD19-depleted allogeneic hematopoietic cell grafts were given to the transplant recipients, all of whom were children. Study-wide findings and limitations: Hyperexpanded clone frequencies declined over subsequent months; after one year, T-cell counts and TCRbeta diversity were mostly attributed to newly produced T cells. In some patients, high TCRbeta diversity at day 60 was attributed to recipient T cells and intrathymic progenitors that had survived conditioning. The apparently early alphabetaT-cell count recovery about two months after transplant was reportedly dependent on only several hundred rapidly expanded clones derived from non-depleted graft cells.

The sequence links TRBV27 to TRBJ2-7; the D gene is perhaps TRBD1 or TRBD2, as each covers 5 bases. The clonotype originates from a boy under three years old with acute myeloid leukemia, due to receive a stem cell transplant. The input for sequencing was PBMCs, taken before TCRalphabeta/CD19-depleted stem cell transplant. The CDR3 has the sequence CASSRGALREQYF. The nucleotides are TGTGCCAGCTCCCGAGGGGCGCTGAGGGAGCAGTACTTC.